The present entry profiles one TCR beta chain with its context. This clonotype came up many times. Its binding antigen is unknown. No much larger clone is present one base from it, and per-base qualities are unavailable. The data belong to a study of T cells in Graves' hyperthyroidism and ophthalmopathy (dated by TCRdb to the late 2010s). Looking at the study overall: Peripheral blood samples were taken at the time of initial diagnosis, prior to any treatment. A discovery cohort of about a hundred patients, roughly 45 with Graves' ophthalmopathy and roughly 59 with stable Graves' hyperthyroidism, was used to find distinguishing TCR V-J signatures. After blood sampling, hyperthyroidism patients were treated with methimazole at a starting dose of 30 mg daily, and ophthalmopathy patients were treated with high-dose intravenous methylprednisolone. In more than 5 Graves' hyperthyroidism patients, the study also compared T-cell repertoires from thyroid tissue with T-cell repertoires from blood. The 100 or so discovery patients were randomly split 7:3 into training and test sets. TCR Vbeta CDR3 sequencing of 120 to 150 peripheral blood samples (over 40 ophthalmopathy, about 80 hyperthyroidism and roughly 17 progressor patients) is reported in the paper. Prospective prediction of ophthalmopathy was tested in an independent validation cohort consisting of fewer than 20 hyperthyroidism patients and 15 to 17 patients who later progressed to ophthalmopathy.

V is shortened by 3 bases, J by 2 bases, and the region joining them spans 7 bases. Its CDR3 holds 13 amino acids, cysteine through phenylalanine. Of all the DNA, just the CDR3 is kept, 39 bases in frame from base 1. The germline V gene specifies MNHNS as CDR1 and SASEGT as CDR2. Graves' hyperthyroidism was defined as stable when no progression to ophthalmopathy occurred over 18 months of follow-up. Hyperthyroidism patients were newly diagnosed, with disease duration under 2 months, and aged 18 to 65 years. Patients with uncontrolled infections, other autoimmune diseases, pregnancy or lactation were excluded. Clinical symptoms, serum thyroxine and TRAb, thyroid ultrasound, and orbital computed tomography formed the basis for the diagnoses. PBMCs were separated from approximately 10 ml of fresh peripheral blood using Ficoll-Paque density gradient centrifugation. Trizol reagent was used to extract total RNA, and RNA quality was then checked on an Agilent 2100 Bioanalyzer.

The TCR beta CDR3 regions were amplified from RNA transcripts. The TCR CDR3 was subjected to a first round of RT-PCR using the HTBI primer set and the Qiagen OneStep RT-PCR kit. Libraries were constructed in a second round of multiplex PCR, after which size selection and purification were performed. Libraries were sequenced paired-end with 100 bp reads on an Illumina HiSeq2000. On the authors' methods: SOAPnuke was used to process the raw data, removing reads that contained adapters or uncalled bases, had a mean Phred below 15, or lacked an exact match to the constant primer or identifier. High-quality paired reads were merged using COPE v1.2.5, and each unique nucleotide sequence was defined as a clonotype. MiTCR v1.1 was used to align clonotypes to the IMGT TRBV, TRBD and TRBJ reference segments. The analysis was restricted to V-J combinations with a frequency above 0.0001, which together covered 99% to 99.2% of the repertoires. A TCS score was defined as the ratio of F50 (clonal expansion) to E x V (chaos), with BLOSUM62-based TCRdist applied between CDR3 peptides within each V-J. Welch's t-statistics and random forest reduced 500 to 550 V-J features to fewer than 15, which were used in a naive Bayes classifier (R e1071). The public reads were run again by TCRdb, first through fastp at Q25 and then through MiXCR, and only productive beta chains were kept. Rows with one shared CDR3 protein collapse into an entry with the most common genes and DNA. These V and J calls originate from TCRdb's pipeline instead of the authors' own analysis. The sample data list approximately 430,000 distinct CDR3 sequences, and about a sixth of these were observed just once. The ten largest clones capture less than 15% of the sample.

The paper as a whole reports these results and caveats: Sample size was not statistically predetermined, and investigators were not blinded to group allocation. Most expanded thyroid clonotypes (frequency above 0.001) were also detected in blood, suggesting blood repertoires may reflect thyroid immune responses. In validation, the model predicted progression to ophthalmopathy a median of roughly six months before onset, with about 71% sensitivity and almost 75% specificity. Ophthalmopathy was separated from stable hyperthyroidism by a 13 V-J signature model, with approximately 85% sensitivity and roughly 81% specificity obtained in cross-validation and 80%/75% obtained in testing.

The chain links TRBV6-1 with TRBJ1-1; the D gene is not confidently resolved. The source is a woman aged 18 to 35 with Graves' hyperthyroidism. The sequencing input was blood. The CDR3 sequence is CASSDRSNTEAFF. The nucleotide sequence is given as TGTGCCAGCAGTGACAGGAGTAACACTGAAGCTTTCTTT.